The rows below give T cell receptor beta chains drawn from one sample of a study of blood T cell repertoires in COVID-19. Assay: immunoSEQ multiplex PCR; the TCRdb copy retains only in-frame clones and omits some. The table records 150,000 to 200,000 clones, about 79% of them present only once. Sequencing was performed on PBMCs or T cells enriched from blood (not recorded which). The source of these receptors is a man aged 50-59 years who had recovered from COVID-19. The CDR3 runs from the conserved cysteine through the conserved F or W. The order of the fields is J gene, clone size, D gene, V gene, CDR3 protein, CDR3 DNA. D genes are given only for firm matches. Clone size is given for some rows only: seen once, a few or many times, or a class if the clone is expanded.

TRBJ2-3	-	TRBD2	TRBV7-2	CASSLSGGGDTQYF	TGTGCCAGCAGCTTAAGCGGGGGTGGAGATACGCAGTATTTT
TRBJ2-5	-	-	TRBV2	CASSESIQETQYF	TGTGCCAGCAGTGAAAGCATCCAAGAGACCCAGTACTTC
TRBJ1-1	-	-	TRBV7-9	CASSLVGLGRNTEAFF	TGTGCCAGCAGCTTAGTTGGTCTGGGGCGTAACACTGAAGCTTTCTTT
TRBJ2-1	-	-	TRBV4-1	CASSHQDLISYNEQFF	TGCGCCAGCAGTCACCAGGACTTGATCTCCTACAATGAGCAGTTCTTC
TRBJ2-7	-	-	TRBV6-5	CASGTVSYEQYF	TGTGCCAGCGGTACAGTCTCCTACGAGCAGTACTTC
TRBJ2-3	-	TRBD2	TRBV2	CASIEEAGTQYF	TGTGCCAGCATAGAGGAAGCGGGGACGCAGTATTTT
TRBJ2-7	-	-	TRBV7-9	CASSLGGAGSYEQYF	TGTGCCAGCAGCTTAGGTGGGGCAGGCTCCTACGAGCAGTACTTC
TRBJ2-7	once	TRBD1	TRBV6-1	CASSEARDRELEQYF	TGTGCCAGCAGTGAAGCGCGGGACAGGGAGTTAGAGCAGTACTTC
TRBJ1-3	once	TRBD1	TRBV7-2	CASSWTGVSGNTIYF	TGTGCCAGCAGCTGGACAGGGGTTTCTGGAAACACCATATATTTT
TRBJ1-4	-	TRBD1	TRBV9	CASSAGLQTGANEKLFF	TGTGCCAGCAGCGCAGGCCTACAGACAGGGGCTAATGAAAAACTGTTTTTT
TRBJ2-1	-	-	TRBV3-1/TRBV3-2	CASSIRAEGEQFF	TGTGCCAGCAGCATCCGGGCTGAGGGCGAGCAGTTCTTC
TRBJ2-1	-	-	TRBV15	CATSRDLTVPFF	TGTGCCACCAGCAGAGATTTAACAGTCCCGTTCTTC
TRBJ2-5	-	TRBD2	TRBV5-4	CASSLGLAGLATQYF	TGTGCCAGCAGCTTGGGGCTAGCGGGTCTAGCGACCCAGTACTTC
TRBJ1-2	-	-	TRBV6-5	CASSLTGYGYTF	TGTGCCAGCAGTTTGACAGGCTATGGCTACACCTTC
TRBJ2-3	-	-	TRBV5-1	CASSLTSSDTQYF	TGCGCCAGCAGCTTGACTAGCTCAGATACGCAGTATTTT
TRBJ1-2	few	-	TRBV7-2	CASSLTDNYGYTF	TGTGCCAGCAGCTTAACAGATAACTATGGCTACACCTTC
TRBJ2-7	-	TRBD1	TRBV4-2	CASSRTDRGSEQYF	TGTGCCAGCAGCCGAACGGACAGGGGGAGCGAGCAGTACTTC
TRBJ1-2	-	TRBD1	TRBV2	CASSADREYGYTF	TGTGCCAGCAGTGCGGACAGGGAATATGGCTACACCTTC
TRBJ2-7	-	TRBD2	TRBV4-1	CASSYHPTSGLYEQYF	TGCGCCAGCAGCTATCACCCCACTAGCGGCTTATACGAGCAGTACTTC
TRBJ2-3	-	-	TRBV5-5	CASSLGLDSTDTRYF	TGTGCCAGCAGCTTAGGACTCGATAGCACAGATACGCGGTATTTT
TRBJ2-7	-	TRBD1	TRBV3-1/TRBV3-2	CASSPRTGESEQYF	TGTGCCAGCAGCCCCCGGACAGGGGAATCCGAGCAGTACTTC
TRBJ2-7	-	-	TRBV5-1	CASSLDRKYEQYF	TGCGCCAGCAGCTTAGACAGGAAATACGAGCAGTACTTC